What follows are 10 T cell receptor beta chains derived from one specimen sequenced in a study of Graves' ophthalmopathy and Graves' hyperthyroidism. RNA served as the template for amplifying TCR beta CDR3 regions. The workflow started with a first-round RT-PCR run with HTBI primers and then moved on to a second-round multiplex PCR. TCRdb called the multiplex PCR reads again in MiXCR, with one record for every CDR3 protein. The table lists roughly 51,000 distinct CDR3 sequences, roughly 52% of them singletons. Sample: peripheral blood. These receptors all come from an adult man with Graves' ophthalmopathy.

Points on this clonotype: A read error may account for a junction end that differs from germline. J is TRBJ1-4 and V is TRBV5-6; TRBD1 aligns across 9 bases. Germline values: CDR1 SGHDT, CDR2 YYEEEE. CDR3 size: 9 residues. The CDR3 loop reads CASSRDRVF. The DNA for the CDR3 is TGTGCCAGCAGCCGGGACAGGGTTTTT.

This rearrangement joins TRBV19 to TRBJ2-3; D is undetermined. V was pared by 7 bases and J by 6 bases, with 17 bases between. This CDR3 has 14 residues. Per the germline V gene, CDR1 is LNHDA and CDR2 is SQIVND (reference sequence). The CDR3, as DNA: TGTGCCAGTAAGTCCTGTCGCGTGAGGGATACGCAGTATTTT. Translation: CASKSCRVRDTQYF.

The chain combines TRBV20-1 with TRBJ1-6, with D unresolved. The CDR3 totals 14 residues. CDR1 and CDR2 (germline): DFQATT, SNEGSKA (reference sequence). V lost 1 base to trimming and J lost 7 bases, with 11 bases between them. The CDR3 here is CSARGGQINSPLHF. The CDR3 DNA reads TGCAGTGCTAGAGGCGGGCAAATCAATTCACCCCTCCACTTT.

This clonotype occurred a few times. V gene TRBV29-1 combines with J gene TRBJ2-7; D may be TRBD1 (5 bases). V lost 3 bases to trimming and J lost 5 bases, with 11 bases between them. The CDR3 totals 12 residues. The germline CDR1 and CDR2 sequences are SQVTM and ANQGSEA. The CDR3 loop is CSVDGDRDEQYF. Written as DNA, the CDR3 is TGCAGCGTTGATGGAGACAGAGACGAGCAGTACTTC.

This clonotype was observed many times. This chain links TRBV19 with TRBJ2-1; 14 bases fit TRBD2. There are 16 residues in the CDR3. Germline values: CDR1 LNHDA, CDR2 SQIVND (reference sequence). With V trimmed by 7 bases and J by 7 bases, 9 bases remained unmatched. As DNA, the CDR3 is TGTGCCAGTAAAGGATCGGGACTAGCGGGAGATAATGAGCAGTTCTTC. Protein: CASKGSGLAGDNEQFF.

This clonotype came up many times. A much larger clone differs from this one at a single base, so this may be a read error. The rearrangement joins TRBV11-1 to TRBJ2-7; a weak D match, TRBD1 (6 bases). The germline V gene encodes CDR1 SGHAT and CDR2 FQDESV (reference sequence). With 5 bases removed from V and 2 bases from J, the gap between germline ends came to 19 bases. The CDR3 loop spans 16 amino acids. The CDR3 here is CASSLYSGTPAYEQYF. As DNA, the CDR3 is TGTGCCAGCAGCCTCTATTCCGGGACACCTGCCTACGAGCAGTACTTC.

The gene calls are TRBV20-1 and TRBJ2-7; D unclear. The germline V and J ends were trimmed by 6 bases and 4 bases, with 10 bases remaining between them. The CDR3 contains 11 residues. Germline loops: CDR1 DFQATT, CDR2 SNEGSKA (reference sequence). This CDR3 is CSADPGYEQYF. The CDR3 DNA follows: TGCAGTGCCGACCCCGGGTACGAGCAGTACTTC.

This clonotype was recorded a few times. The chain has TRBV24-1 and TRBJ2-1; 7 bases match TRBD1. CDR1 and CDR2 from the germline V gene are KGHDR and SFDVKD. The V segment lost 4 bases and the J segment 8 bases; nucleotides outside the gene matches: 4. The CDR3 has 13 amino acids. CDR3 sequence: CATSETGRHEQFF. CDR3 nucleotides: TGTGCCACCAGTGAGACAGGGCGGCATGAGCAGTTCTTC.

This clonotype showed up many times. The rearrangement joins TRBV7-3 to TRBJ2-1; 15 nucleotides agree with TRBD2. The germline V gene has CDR1 SGHTA and CDR2 FQGTGA. There are 14 residues in the CDR3. V was clipped by 4 bases and J by 11 bases; unmatched bases: 3. This CDR3 reads CASSSGLAGGKQFF. The DNA of the CDR3 is TGTGCCAGCAGCTCAGGACTAGCGGGAGGGAAGCAGTTCTTC. Using reference TRBV7-3 and TRBJ2-1 for the parts outside the CDR3, the full variable domain is GAGVSQTPSNKVTEKGKYVELRCDPISGHTALYWYRQSLGQGPEFLIYFQGTGAADDSGLPNDRFFAVRPEGSVSTLKIQRTERGDSAVYLCASSSGLAGGKQFFGPGTRLTVL.

This clonotype was observed many times. The rearrangement joins TRBV19 to TRBJ2-1, with TRBD1 identical over 7 bases. The V gene's germline CDR1 is LNHDA and CDR2 SQIVND (reference sequence). With 6 bases clipped from V and 5 bases from J, the junction kept 19 bases outside the gene matches. CDR3 length: 18 amino acids. CDR3 sequence reads: CASRIRGASWDSHNEQFF. The DNA of the CDR3 is TGTGCCAGTAGGATCCGCGGTGCCTCCTGGGACAGTCACAATGAGCAGTTCTTC.